The clone carrying this T cell receptor beta chain has a single count. Trimming removed 5 bases at V and 6 bases at J, with 14 bases between. The germline gives CDR1 MNHEY, CDR2 SVGAGI. The CDR3 has 14 amino acids. This sample was taken from a study of T cells in tuberculosis. In the study overall: CD1B tetramers identified T cells specific for mycobacterial lipid GMM.

Sorting used thawed, overnight-rested PBMC stained with anti-CD3, a viability dye and GMM-loaded CD1B tetramer. CD1B tetramers were loaded with Rhodococcus equi-derived C32 glucose monomycolate. Each donor contributed 80,000 to 100,000 sorted tetramer-negative cells. Sequencing of TCR-alpha and TCR-beta chains was unpaired. Profiling relied on immunoSEQ multiplex PCR, and the TCRdb table lists in-frame clones only, not all of them. Counted here are 80,000 to 90,000 clones, approximately 91% occurring once; the ten biggest clones make up about 1.9%. Whole-study results and caveats: Low-affinity CD1B-GMM tetramer-binding T cells may have been missed.

The V call is TRBV6-5, the J call TRBJ2-1, with D perhaps matching TRBD1 (6 bases). The sequenced sample was CD1b-GMM tetramer-negative cells sorted from PBMCs. The receptor's source is an adult woman with latent tuberculosis. The CDR3 region is CASSEGMGANEQFF. The CDR3 DNA reads TGTGCCAGCAGTGAAGGTATGGGGGCCAATGAGCAGTTCTTC.